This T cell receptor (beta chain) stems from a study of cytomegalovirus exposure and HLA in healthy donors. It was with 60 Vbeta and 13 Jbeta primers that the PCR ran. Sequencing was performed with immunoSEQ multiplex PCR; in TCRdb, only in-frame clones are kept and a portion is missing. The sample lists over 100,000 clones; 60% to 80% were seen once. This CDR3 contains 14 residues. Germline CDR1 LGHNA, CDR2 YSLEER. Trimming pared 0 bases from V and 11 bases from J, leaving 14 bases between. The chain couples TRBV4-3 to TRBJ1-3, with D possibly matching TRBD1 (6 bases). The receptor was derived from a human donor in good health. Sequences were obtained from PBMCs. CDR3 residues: CASSQDSRTVPIYF. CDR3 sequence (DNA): TGCGCCAGCAGCCAAGATTCCCGGACAGTACCCATATATTTT.